The 15 T cell receptor beta chains presented below share a single source sample, sequenced in a study of CD8+CD57+ T cells in acquired aplastic anemia. Sequencing involved patients with CD8+CD57+ cell expansion previously shown by flow cytometry. The template for TCR beta VDJ and CDR3 sequence profiling was genomic DNA. MiXCR, run by TCRdb on the reads, gives a single entry per CDR3 protein. The profile shows more than 200,000 distinct CDR3 sequences, approximately 51% of them singletons. Sequenced material: sorted CD4+, CD8+, or CD8+CD57+ T cells (not recorded which) from PBMCs. These receptors were obtained from a human donor with aplastic anemia.

The chain combines TRBV7-2 with TRBJ1-2, with D possibly TRBD1 on 6 matching bases. Germline values: CDR1 SGHTA, CDR2 FQGNSA. V lost 5 bases and J lost 5, with 9 bases in between. This CDR3 has 12 amino acids. CDR3: CASSTGQYGYTF. The CDR3 bases are TGTGCCAGCAGCACAGGACAGTATGGCTACACCTTC.

This clonotype came up once. V gene TRBV10-3 combines with J gene TRBJ2-2, with D hard to call. The CDR3 runs to 16 residues. Per the germline V gene, CDR1 is ENHRY and CDR2 is SYGVKD. V was shortened by 4 bases and J by 0 bases, with 12 bases between the two germline ends. Here the CDR3 reads CAISGDAAANTGELFF. CDR3 DNA: TGTGCCATCAGTGGAGACGCGGCCGCGAACACCGGGGAGCTGTTTTTT.

This clonotype was detected many times. The CDR3 spells CASSPGGQGGDTEAFF. CDR3 in DNA: TGTGCCAGCAGCCCCGGCGGTCAGGGTGGGGACACTGAAGCTTTCTTT. This sequence joins TRBV5-6 and TRBJ1-1; the D gene is possibly TRBD1 (5 bases). This CDR3 is 16 amino acids long. Trimming cost V 4 bases and J 3 bases, with 19 bases left between them. Germline V lookup: CDR1 SGHDT, CDR2 YYEEEE. The variable domain in full, completed from reference TRBV5-6 and TRBJ1-1, reads DAGVTQSPTHLIKTRGQQVTLRCSPKSGHDTVSWYQQALGQGPQFIFQYYEEEERQRGNFPDRFSGHQFPNYSSELNVNALLLGDSALYLCASSPGGQGGDTEAFFGQGTRLTVV.

This clonotype was counted ten times or more. V is TRBV5-1 and J is TRBJ2-1, with TRBD2 matching over 10 bases. The CDR3 covers 18 residues. V was clipped by 4 bases and J by 0 bases; unmatched bases: 10. Germline CDR1 and CDR2: SGHRS and YFSETQ. The CDR3: CASSALAGDPSSYNEQFF. DNA of the CDR3: TGCGCCAGCAGCGCTCTAGCGGGGGACCCGAGCTCCTACAATGAGCAGTTCTTC. Drawing the rest from reference TRBV5-1 and TRBJ2-1, the complete variable domain is KAGVTQTPRYLIKTRGQQVTLSCSPISGHRSVSWYQQTPGQGLQFLFEYFSETQRNKGNFPGRFSGRQFSNSRSEMNVSTLELGDSALYLCASSALAGDPSSYNEQFFGPGTRLTVL.

This clonotype was picked up many times. The J gene is TRBJ2-7, the V gene TRBV3-1; a possible D gene is TRBD2 (6 bases). Germline V gene sequence: CDR1 LGHDT, CDR2 YNNKEL (reference sequence). CDR3 length equals 14 residues. V lost 2 bases and J lost 1, with 9 bases in between. The chain's CDR3 is CASSQRGGSYEQYF. The CDR3 nucleotides read TGTGCCAGCAGCCAAAGGGGAGGATCCTACGAGCAGTACTTC.

V usage is TRBV25-1 and J usage is TRBJ2-7, with 14 bases identical to TRBD2. V shed 3 bases and J 3 bases; nucleotides not matched to a gene: 7. Germline V gene lookup returns CDR1 MGHDK and CDR2 SYGVNS. This CDR3 spans 17 amino acids. DNA of the CDR3: TGTGCCAGCAGTGAGTTAGGGACTAGCGGGAGTGGCTACGAGCAGTACTTC. This translates into CASSELGTSGSGYEQYF.

This clonotype was picked up a small number of times. A much bigger clone sits one base away, suggesting this may be a read error. The rearrangement joins TRBV5-1 to TRBJ1-2; tentative D call: TRBD1 (6 bases). The V gene's germline CDR1 is SGHRS and CDR2 YFSETQ. CDR3 length: 14 residues. The CDR3: CASSVGGTPYGYTF. The CDR3 nucleotides are TGTGCCAGCAGCGTAGGGGGGACACCCTATGGCTACACCTTC.

The chain couples TRBV5-5 to TRBJ2-7; 10 bases agree with TRBD2. V lost 3 bases to trimming and J lost 6 bases; unmatched junction nucleotides: 9. CDR1 is SGHKS, CDR2 YYEKEE, per germline (reference sequence). This CDR3 has 15 residues. The CDR3 DNA sequence: TGTGCCAGCAGCTCACAGGGGGTAGCGGGGGGCGAGCAGTACTTC. Its translation is CASSSQGVAGGEQYF.

This clonotype was counted at least ten times. The rearrangement links TRBV12-5 to TRBJ2-5, with D tentatively TRBD2 (6 bases). Germline V lookup: CDR1 LGHNT, CDR2 FRNRAP. Trimming removed 1 base from V and 5 bases from J, with 17 bases in between. The CDR3 spans 16 residues. CDR3 in DNA: TGTGCTAGTGGTTTGGCGGCCACAGGAGGGCAGGAGACCCAGTACTTC. As protein: CASGLAATGGQETQYF.

Regarding this clonotype: Its ends do not fully match the called genes, so a read error is possible. V is TRBV5-1 and J is TRBJ1-6; D perhaps matches TRBD1 (5 bases). The CDR3 totals 15 residues. Looked up from germline, CDR1 is SGHRS and CDR2 is YFSETQ. CDR3 amino acids: CASSSRGAGGSPLHF. The CDR3 DNA reads as TGTGCCAGCAGCTCCCGGGGCGCGGGTGGGTCACCCCTCCACTTT.

This clonotype was counted ten times or more. CDR3 sequence reads: CSARDEKGTQYF. The CDR3, as DNA: TGCAGTGCTAGAGACGAGAAGGGTACGCAGTATTTT. The chain uses TRBV20-1 and TRBJ2-3; D is undetermined. The CDR3 has 12 amino acids. The V end lost 0 bases, the J end lost 8 bases, and 9 bases lay between the germline ends. CDR1 is DFQATT and CDR2 is SNEGSKA in the germline V gene (reference sequence).

This clonotype was counted ten times or more. The chain links TRBV20-1 to TRBJ1-2; maybe TRBD1 (5 bases). The CDR3 consists of 12 residues. Trimming took 5 bases from V and 2 from J, leaving 9 bases between them. Germline V gene data show CDR1 as DFQATT and CDR2 as SNEGSKA (reference sequence). In DNA, the CDR3 is TGCAGTGCTGGGGGGATGAACTATGGCTACACCTTC. Its protein is CSAGGMNYGYTF.

This clonotype was counted at least ten times. The chain links TRBV7-9 to TRBJ1-5; no firm D call. Trimming pared 1 base from V and 4 bases from J, leaving 5 bases between. CDR3 length: 13 residues. CDR1 and CDR2 (germline): SEHNR, FQNEAQ (reference sequence). CDR3 protein: CASSLGANQPQHF. CDR3 coding DNA: TGTGCCAGCAGCTTAGGGGCGAATCAGCCCCAGCATTTT.

This clonotype was detected many times. The chain couples TRBV7-8 to TRBJ2-4; no clear D gene. The CDR3 sequence is 10 residues long. CDR1 is SGHVS and CDR2 is FQNEAQ in the germline V gene. The CDR3 DNA sequence: TGTGCTGTCGGCGAAAACATTCAGTACTTC. Amino acids: CAVGENIQYF. The full variable domain, rest sourced from reference TRBV7-8 and TRBJ2-4, is GAGVSQSPRYKVAKRGQDVALRCDPISGHVSLFWYQQALGQGPEFLTYFQNEAQLDKSGLPSDRFFAERPEGSVSTLKIQRTQQEDSAVYLCAVGENIQYFGAGTRLSVL.

This clonotype was detected ten times or more. The J gene is TRBJ2-2, the V gene TRBV19; D ambiguous. The CDR3 is 13 residues long. Trimming shortened V by 7 bases and J by 9 bases, and 15 bases separated the two germline ends. CDR1 is LNHDA, CDR2 SQIVND, per germline (reference sequence). The CDR3 bases are TGTGCCAGTACCCCGCTTACCTTCCGGGAGCTGTTTTTT. Translated: CASTPLTFRELFF.